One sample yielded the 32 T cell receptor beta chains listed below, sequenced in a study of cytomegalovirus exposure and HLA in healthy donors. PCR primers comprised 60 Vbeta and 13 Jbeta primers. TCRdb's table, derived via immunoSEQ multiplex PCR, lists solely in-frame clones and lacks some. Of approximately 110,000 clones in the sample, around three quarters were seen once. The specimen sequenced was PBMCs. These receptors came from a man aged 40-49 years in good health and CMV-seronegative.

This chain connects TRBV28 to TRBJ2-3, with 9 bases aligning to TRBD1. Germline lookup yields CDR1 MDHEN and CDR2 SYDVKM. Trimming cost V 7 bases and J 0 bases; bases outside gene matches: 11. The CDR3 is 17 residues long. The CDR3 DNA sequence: TGTGCCAGCATCGGTATGGACAGGGGAACTAGCACAGATACGCAGTATTTT. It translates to CASIGMDRGTSTDTQYF.

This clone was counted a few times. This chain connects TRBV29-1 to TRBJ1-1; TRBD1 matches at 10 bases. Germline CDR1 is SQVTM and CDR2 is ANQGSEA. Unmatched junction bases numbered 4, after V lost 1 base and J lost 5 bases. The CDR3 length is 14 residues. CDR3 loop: CSVEVWGQGTEAFF. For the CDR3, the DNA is TGCAGCGTTGAAGTATGGGGACAGGGGACTGAAGCTTTCTTT. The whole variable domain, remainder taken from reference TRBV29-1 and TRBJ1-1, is SAVISQKPSRDICQRGTSLTIQCQVDSQVTMMFWYRQQPGQSLTLIATANQGSEATYESGFVIDKFPISRPNLTFSTLTVSNMSPEDSSIYLCSVEVWGQGTEAFFGQGTRLTVV.

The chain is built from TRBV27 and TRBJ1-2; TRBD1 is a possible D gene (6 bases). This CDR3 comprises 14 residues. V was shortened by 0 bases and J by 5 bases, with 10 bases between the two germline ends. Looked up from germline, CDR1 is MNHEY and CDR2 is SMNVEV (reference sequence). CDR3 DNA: TGTGCCAGCAGTTTATCTACAGGGACATATGGCTACACCTTC. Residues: CASSLSTGTYGYTF.

CDR3 loop: CASTWGEETQYF. DNA for the CDR3: TGTGCCAGCACCTGGGGCGAAGAGACCCAGTACTTC. This chain connects TRBV5-8 to TRBJ2-5; the D gene is possibly TRBD1 (5 bases). V lost 6 bases to trimming and J lost 3 bases, with 9 bases between them. The CDR3 covers 12 residues. Germline V gene data show CDR1 as SGHTS and CDR2 as YDEGEE.

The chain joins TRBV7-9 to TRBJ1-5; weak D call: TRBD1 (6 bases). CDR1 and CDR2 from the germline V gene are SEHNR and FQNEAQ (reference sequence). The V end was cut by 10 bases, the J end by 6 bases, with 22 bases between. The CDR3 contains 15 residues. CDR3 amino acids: CAIETGGGPPQPQHF. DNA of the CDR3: TGTGCCATCGAGACCGGGGGGGGGCCGCCTCAGCCCCAGCATTTT. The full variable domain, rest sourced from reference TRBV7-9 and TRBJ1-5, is DTGVSQNPRHKITKRGQNVTFRCDPISEHNRLYWYRQTLGQGPEFLTYFQNEAQLEKSRLLSDRFSAERPKGSFSTLEIQRTEQGDSAMYLCAIETGGGPPQPQHFGDGTRLSIL.

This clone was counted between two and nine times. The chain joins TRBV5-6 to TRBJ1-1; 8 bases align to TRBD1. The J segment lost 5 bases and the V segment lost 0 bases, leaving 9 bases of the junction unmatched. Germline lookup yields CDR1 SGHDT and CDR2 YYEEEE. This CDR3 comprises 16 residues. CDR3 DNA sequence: TGTGCCAGCAGCTTGGGGACAGGGTACGAGGGGACTGAAGCTTTCTTT. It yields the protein CASSLGTGYEGTEAFF.

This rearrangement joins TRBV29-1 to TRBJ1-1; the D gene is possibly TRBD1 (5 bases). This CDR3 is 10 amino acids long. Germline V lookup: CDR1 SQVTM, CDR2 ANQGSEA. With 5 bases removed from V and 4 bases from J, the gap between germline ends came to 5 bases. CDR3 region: CSVQGTEAFF. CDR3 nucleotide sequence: TGCAGCGTTCAGGGCACTGAAGCTTTCTTT. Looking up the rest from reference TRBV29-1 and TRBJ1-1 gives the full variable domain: SAVISQKPSRDICQRGTSLTIQCQVDSQVTMMFWYRQQPGQSLTLIATANQGSEATYESGFVIDKFPISRPNLTFSTLTVSNMSPEDSSIYLCSVQGTEAFFGQGTRLTVV.

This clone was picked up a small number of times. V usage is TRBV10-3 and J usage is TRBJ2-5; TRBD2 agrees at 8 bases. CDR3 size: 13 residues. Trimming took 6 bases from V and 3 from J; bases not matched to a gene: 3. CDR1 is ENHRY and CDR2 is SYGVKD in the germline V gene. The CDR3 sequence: CAIRPGLEETQYF. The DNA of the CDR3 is TGTGCCATCAGACCGGGACTAGAAGAGACCCAGTACTTC.

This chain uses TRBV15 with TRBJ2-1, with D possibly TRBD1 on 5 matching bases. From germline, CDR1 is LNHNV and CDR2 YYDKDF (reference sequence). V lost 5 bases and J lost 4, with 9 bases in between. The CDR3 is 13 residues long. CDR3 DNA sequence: TGTGCCACCAGCGTCAGGGTTTACAATGAGCAGTTCTTC. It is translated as CATSVRVYNEQFF. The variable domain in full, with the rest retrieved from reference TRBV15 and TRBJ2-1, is DAMVIQNPRYQVTQFGKPVTLSCSQTLNHNVMYWYQQKSSQAPKLLFHYYDKDFNNEADTPDNFQSRRPNTSFCFLDIRSPGLGDTAMYLCATSVRVYNEQFFGPGTRLTVL.

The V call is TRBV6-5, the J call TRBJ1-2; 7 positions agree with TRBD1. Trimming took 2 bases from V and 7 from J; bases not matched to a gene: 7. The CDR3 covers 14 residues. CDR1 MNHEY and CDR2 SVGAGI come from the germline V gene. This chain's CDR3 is CASSYLRQGSGYTF. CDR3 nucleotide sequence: TGTGCCAGCAGTTACCTCCGACAGGGCAGTGGCTACACCTTC.

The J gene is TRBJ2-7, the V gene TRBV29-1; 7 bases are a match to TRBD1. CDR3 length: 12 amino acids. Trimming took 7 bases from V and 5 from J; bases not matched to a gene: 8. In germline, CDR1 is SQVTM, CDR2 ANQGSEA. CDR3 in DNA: TGCAGCGCCCAGGGGGTGGGTCACGAGCAGTACTTC. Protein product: CSAQGVGHEQYF.

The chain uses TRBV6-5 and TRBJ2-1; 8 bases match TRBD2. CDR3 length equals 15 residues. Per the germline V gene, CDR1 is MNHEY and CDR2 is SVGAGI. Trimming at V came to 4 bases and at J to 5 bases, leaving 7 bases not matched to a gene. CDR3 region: CASSLYSGDHNEQFF. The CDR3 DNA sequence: TGTGCCAGCAGTTTATATAGCGGGGACCACAATGAGCAGTTCTTC.

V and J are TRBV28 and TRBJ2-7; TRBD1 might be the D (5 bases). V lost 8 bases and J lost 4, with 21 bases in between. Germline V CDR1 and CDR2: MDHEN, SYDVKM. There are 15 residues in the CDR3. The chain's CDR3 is CASAPTSRVGYEQYF. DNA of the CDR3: TGTGCCAGCGCCCCGACGAGCAGGGTTGGTTACGAGCAGTACTTC.

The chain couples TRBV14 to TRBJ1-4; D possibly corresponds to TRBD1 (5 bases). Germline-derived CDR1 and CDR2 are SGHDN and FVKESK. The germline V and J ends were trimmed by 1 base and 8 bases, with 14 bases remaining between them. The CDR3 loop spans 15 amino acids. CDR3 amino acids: CASSQVRQFGEKLFF. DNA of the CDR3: TGTGCCAGCAGCCAAGTTAGACAGTTTGGAGAAAAACTGTTTTTT. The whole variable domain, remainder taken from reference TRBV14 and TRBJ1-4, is EAGVTQFPSHSVIEKGQTVTLRCDPISGHDNLYWYRRVMGKEIKFLLHFVKESKQDESGMPNNRFLAERTGGTYSTLKVQPAELEDSGVYFCASSQVRQFGEKLFFGSGTQLSVL.

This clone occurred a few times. CDR3 protein: CASSPQQDNNGYTF. CDR3 DNA: TGTGCCAGCAGCCCACAACAGGACAACAATGGCTACACCTTC. V is TRBV4-2 and J is TRBJ1-2; perhaps TRBD1 as D (5 bases). V dropped 4 bases and J dropped 6 bases, with 15 bases sitting between them. Germline CDR1 LGHNA, CDR2 YNFKEQ. The CDR3 is 14 amino acids.

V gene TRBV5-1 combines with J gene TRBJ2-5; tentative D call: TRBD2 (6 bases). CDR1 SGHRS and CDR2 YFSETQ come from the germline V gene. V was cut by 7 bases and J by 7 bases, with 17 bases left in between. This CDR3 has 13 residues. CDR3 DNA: TGCGCCAGCGGGGCGGGGACGAGGGGGACCCAGTACTTC. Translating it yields CASGAGTRGTQYF.

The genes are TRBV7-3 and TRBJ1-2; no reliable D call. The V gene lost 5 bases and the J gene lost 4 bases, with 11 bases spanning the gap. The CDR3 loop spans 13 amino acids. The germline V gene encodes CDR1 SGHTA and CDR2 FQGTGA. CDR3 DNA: TGTGCCAGCAGCCCGGGAGGGAGCTATGGCTACACCTTC. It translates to CASSPGGSYGYTF.

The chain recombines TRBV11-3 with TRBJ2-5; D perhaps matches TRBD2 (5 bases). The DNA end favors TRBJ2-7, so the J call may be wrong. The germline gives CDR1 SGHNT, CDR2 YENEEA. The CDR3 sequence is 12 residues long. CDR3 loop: CASSSRDYEQYF. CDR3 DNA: TGTGCCAGCTCCAGCCGGGACTACGAGCAGTACTTC.

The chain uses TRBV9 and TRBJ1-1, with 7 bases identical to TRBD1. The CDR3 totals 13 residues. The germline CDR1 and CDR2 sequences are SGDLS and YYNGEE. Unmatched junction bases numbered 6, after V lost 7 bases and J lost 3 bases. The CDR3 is CASGFTGDTEAFF. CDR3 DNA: TGTGCCAGCGGCTTCACAGGGGACACTGAAGCTTTCTTT.

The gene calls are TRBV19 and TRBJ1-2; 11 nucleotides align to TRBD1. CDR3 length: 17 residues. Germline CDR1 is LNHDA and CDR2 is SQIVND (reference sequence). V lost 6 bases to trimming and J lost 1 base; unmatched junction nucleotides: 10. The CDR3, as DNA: TGTGCCAGTAGCTTGGGACAGGGGGTGGCGAGTAACTATGGCTACACCTTC. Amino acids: CASSLGQGVASNYGYTF.

In nucleotides, the CDR3 is TGTGCCAGCAGCGTATCGGAACAGGGTGCGACAGATACGCAGTATTTT. Protein: CASSVSEQGATDTQYF. The V and J genes are TRBV9 and TRBJ2-3; TRBD1 might be the D (6 bases). The germline V gene has CDR1 SGDLS and CDR2 YYNGEE. The CDR3 has 16 residues. The V gene lost 1 base and the J gene lost 3 bases, with 15 bases spanning the gap.

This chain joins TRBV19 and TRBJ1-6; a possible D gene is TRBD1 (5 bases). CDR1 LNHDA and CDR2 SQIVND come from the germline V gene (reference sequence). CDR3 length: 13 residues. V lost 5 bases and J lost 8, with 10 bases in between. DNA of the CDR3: TGTGCCAGTAGTGGGCAGGGTGATTCACCCCTCCACTTT. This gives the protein CASSGQGDSPLHF.

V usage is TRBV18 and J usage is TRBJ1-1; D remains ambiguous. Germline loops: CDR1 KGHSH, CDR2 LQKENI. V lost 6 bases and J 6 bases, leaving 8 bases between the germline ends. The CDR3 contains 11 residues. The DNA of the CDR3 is TGTGCCAGCTCCCCGGTCGCTGAAGCTTTCTTT. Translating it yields CASSPVAEAFF.

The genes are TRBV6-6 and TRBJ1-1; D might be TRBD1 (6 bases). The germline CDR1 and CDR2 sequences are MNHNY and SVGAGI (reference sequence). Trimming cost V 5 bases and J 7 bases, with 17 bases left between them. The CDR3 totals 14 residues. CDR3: CASSIITGFGEAFF. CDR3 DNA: TGTGCCAGCAGTATAATAACAGGGTTTGGTGAAGCTTTCTTT.

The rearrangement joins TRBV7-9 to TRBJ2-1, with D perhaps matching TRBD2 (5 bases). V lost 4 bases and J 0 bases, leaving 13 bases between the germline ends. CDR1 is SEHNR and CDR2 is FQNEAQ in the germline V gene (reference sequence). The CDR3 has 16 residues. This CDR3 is CASSSRSDYSYNEQFF. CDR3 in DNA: TGTGCCAGCAGCTCCCGAAGCGACTACTCCTACAATGAGCAGTTCTTC.

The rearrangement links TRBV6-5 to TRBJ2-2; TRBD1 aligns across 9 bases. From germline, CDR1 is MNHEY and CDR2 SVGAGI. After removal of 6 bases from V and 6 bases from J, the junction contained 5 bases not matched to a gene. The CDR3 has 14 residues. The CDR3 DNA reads TGTGCCAGCAGCCGACAGGGGGGAGCCGGGGAGCTGTTTTTT. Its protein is CASSRQGGAGELFF.

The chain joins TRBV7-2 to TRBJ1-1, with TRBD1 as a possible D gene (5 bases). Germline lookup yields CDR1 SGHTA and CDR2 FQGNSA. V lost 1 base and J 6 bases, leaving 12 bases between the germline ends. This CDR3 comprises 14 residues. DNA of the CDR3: TGTGCCAGCAGCTTAGTGCAGGGATCGGCTGAAGCTTTCTTT. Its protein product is CASSLVQGSAEAFF.

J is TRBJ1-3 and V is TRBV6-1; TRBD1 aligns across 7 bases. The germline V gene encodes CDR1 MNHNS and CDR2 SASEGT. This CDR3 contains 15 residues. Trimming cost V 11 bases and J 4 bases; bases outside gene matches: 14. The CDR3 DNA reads TGTGCCGGGGTCACAGGGGATGAAGGAGGAAACACCATATATTTT. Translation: CAGVTGDEGGNTIYF.

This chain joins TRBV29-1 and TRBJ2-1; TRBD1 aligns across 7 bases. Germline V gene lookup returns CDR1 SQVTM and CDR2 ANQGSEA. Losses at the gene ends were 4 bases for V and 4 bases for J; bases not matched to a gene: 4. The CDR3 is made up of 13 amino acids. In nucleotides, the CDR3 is TGCAGCGTTGGACAGGGTAATTACAATGAGCAGTTCTTC. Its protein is CSVGQGNYNEQFF.

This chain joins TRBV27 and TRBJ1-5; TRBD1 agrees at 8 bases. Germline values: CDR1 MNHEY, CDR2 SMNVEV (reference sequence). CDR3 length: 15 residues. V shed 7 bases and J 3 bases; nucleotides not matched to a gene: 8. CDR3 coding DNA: TGTGCCAGCAATTGGACAGGGACCCACAATCAGCCCCAGCATTTT. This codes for CASNWTGTHNQPQHF.

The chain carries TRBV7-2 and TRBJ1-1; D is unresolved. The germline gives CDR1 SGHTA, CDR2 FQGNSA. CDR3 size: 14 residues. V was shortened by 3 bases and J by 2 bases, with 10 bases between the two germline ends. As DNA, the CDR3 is TGTGCCAGCAGCTTGAGTAACAGCAACACTGAAGCTTTCTTT. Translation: CASSLSNSNTEAFF.

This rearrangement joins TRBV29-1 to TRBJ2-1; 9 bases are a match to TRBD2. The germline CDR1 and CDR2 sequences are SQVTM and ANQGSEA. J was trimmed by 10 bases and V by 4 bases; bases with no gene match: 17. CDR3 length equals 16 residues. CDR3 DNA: TGCAGCGTTGGGCAAGCGGGGGGTCCCTCGGTAGGAGAGCAGTTCTTC. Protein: CSVGQAGGPSVGEQFF.